A selection of T cell receptor beta chains follows, all from one sample in a study of monozygotic twins with inflammatory bowel disease. TCRdb re-called the 5' RACE reads and catalogs CDR3 proteins one per entry, DNA excluded. The sample totals about 170,000 distinct CDR3 sequences. What was sequenced was blood. These TCRs come from a human donor with ulcerative colitis or Crohn's disease, or a healthy co-twin of an affected twin (not recorded which). Each CDR3 is given with its conserved first and last residue.

j_call v_call cdr3_aa
TRBJ1-3 TRBV9 CASSANQGDSGNTIYF
TRBJ2-2 TRBV11-2 CASRMNTGELFF
TRBJ2-3 TRBV5-1 CASSPVAGVGTDTQYF
TRBJ2-2 TRBV4-3 CASSQGSGRTNTGELFF
TRBJ2-3 TRBV24-1 CATSPLGLAGGTDTQYF
TRBJ2-1 TRBV3-1 CASSQDPAGSTYNEQFF
TRBJ1-1 TRBV9 CASSVVAENTEAFF
TRBJ1-1 TRBV5-1 CASSLSGTGGEAFF
TRBJ2-7 TRBV5-1 CASSLRPGTGAGLYEQYF
TRBJ1-2 TRBV5-1 CASSLTGDSNYGYTF
TRBJ1-5 TRBV5-1 CASSSNPAQPQHF
TRBJ2-1 TRBV2 CASSELASGRAGAWNEQFF
TRBJ1-1 TRBV5-1 CASSAQGATEAFF
TRBJ2-7 TRBV24-1 CATSDPGRSYEQYF
TRBJ1-3 TRBV5-1 CASSRDRGPGNTIYF
TRBJ2-7 TRBV7-9 CASSPPTGTYEQYF
TRBJ1-6 TRBV20-1 CSARDLGPSSYNSPLHF
TRBJ1-3 TRBV3-1 CASSQIVGNTIYF
TRBJ2-7 TRBV7-8 CASSALTSGGNRRGYEQYF
TRBJ2-3 TRBV20-1 CSARTSGRGTDTQYF
TRBJ2-1 TRBV11-2 CASSPYGSSSARSYNEQFF
TRBJ1-1 TRBV20-1 CSARDSRGTGGLGGTEAFF
TRBJ2-7 TRBV5-4 CASSFRLAGVYEQYF
TRBJ2-5 TRBV2 CASSGDLQETQYF
TRBJ1-5 TRBV5-4 CASSSVLWGRGNQPQHF
TRBJ2-5 TRBV7-2 CASRQRLAGQETQYF
TRBJ2-1 TRBV12-3/TRBV12-4 CASSLFSGLAGYYNEQFF
TRBJ2-5 TRBV5-1 CASSLAKTSGSLETQYF
TRBJ2-2 TRBV19 CASGTGGNTGELFF
TRBJ2-7 TRBV20-1 CSAAGPYEQYF
TRBJ1-5 TRBV7-2 CASSLGEDRGGNQPQHF
TRBJ2-7 TRBV28 CASRTGSVEQYF
TRBJ2-3 TRBV13 CASSPPEARHAPSTDTQYF
TRBJ2-7 TRBV10-3 CAISVVFEQGQVYEQYF
TRBJ2-3 TRBV10-3 CAISPTSWREDPDTQYF
TRBJ2-3 TRBV5-1 CASSMGQSDTQYF
TRBJ1-4 TRBV4-3 CASSQGRREGEKLFF
TRBJ2-1 TRBV5-5 CASRGGGDNEQFF
TRBJ1-5 TRBV5-6 CASSLQGKYQPQHF
TRBJ2-7 TRBV9 CASSPQRALSYEQYF
TRBJ2-3 TRBV24-1 CATSDQTSYTDTQYF
TRBJ2-1 TRBV20-1 CSASPSSGVFGNEQFF
TRBJ1-5 TRBV12-3/TRBV12-4 CASRGLTSNQPQHF
TRBJ2-2 TRBV20-1 CSARGGGRDTGELFF
TRBJ1-1 TRBV28 CASSSLAGVVNTEAFF
TRBJ1-5 TRBV7-8 CASGRGGQPQHF